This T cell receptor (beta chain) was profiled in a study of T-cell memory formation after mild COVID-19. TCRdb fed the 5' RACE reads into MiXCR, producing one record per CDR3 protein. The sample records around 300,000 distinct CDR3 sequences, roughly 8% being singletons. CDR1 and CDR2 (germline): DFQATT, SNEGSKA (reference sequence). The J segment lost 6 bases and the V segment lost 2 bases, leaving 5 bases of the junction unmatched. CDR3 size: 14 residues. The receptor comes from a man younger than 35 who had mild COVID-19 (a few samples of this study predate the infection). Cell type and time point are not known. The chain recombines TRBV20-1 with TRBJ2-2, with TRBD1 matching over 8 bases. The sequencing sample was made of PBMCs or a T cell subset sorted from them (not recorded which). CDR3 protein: CSARYRGLAGELFF. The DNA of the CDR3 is TGCAGTGCTAGATACAGGGGGTTAGCCGGGGAGCTGTTTTTT.